The 29 T cell receptor beta chains in this list originate from one sample, sequenced in a study of Ad26.COV2.S vaccination and SARS-CoV-2 variants (dated by TCRdb to 2020 to 2023). The method behind the library was the immunoSEQ multiplex PCR assay. TCRdb mirrors the immuneACCESS table, restricted to in-frame sequences. Some clones are absent from its copies; in checked studies, under half trace to an unresolved V gene, and the reason for the others is unknown. This sample comprises 350,000 to 400,000 clones, about 88% of them detected only once. In total, the top ten clones hold roughly 3.2% of the sample. The treatment or condition label, as the study defines it: 15 to 20 received Ad26.COV2.S at low or high dose, single or two shots; roughly five received placebo; per-sample allocation not given. Repertoires of vaccine and placebo recipients were sequenced from samples collected on day 63 after the first injection.

Here the sequenced sample was peripheral blood, taken in a trial of Ad26.COV2.S vaccine versus placebo. Every receptor here comes from a person aged 18 to 59 who received the Ad26.COV2.S COVID-19 vaccine or a placebo.

The gene calls are TRBV3-1 (or the pseudogene TRBV3-2) and TRBJ2-1; TRBD1 matches 9 bases. The V and J ends lost 0 bases and 8 bases, in that order; junction bases with no gene match: 11. Per germline, CDR1 LGHDT and CDR2 YNNKEL (reference sequence). This CDR3 has 17 amino acids. CDR3 region: CASSQEYRGRGYYEQFF. For the CDR3, the DNA is TGTGCCAGCAGCCAAGAGTACAGGGGGCGCGGTTACTATGAGCAGTTCTTC.

The chain is built from TRBV19 and TRBJ1-1, with 10 bases lining up with TRBD1. The CDR3 is 14 amino acids. Trimming took 5 bases from V and 3 from J; bases not matched to a gene: 3. CDR1 is LNHDA and CDR2 is SQIVND in the germline V gene (reference sequence). As DNA, the CDR3 is TGTGCCAGTAGTCCCGGGACAGGGGACACTGAAGCTTTCTTT. It encodes CASSPGTGDTEAFF.

The CDR3 protein is CASSQGPGGYNSPLHF. The DNA for the CDR3 is TGCGCCAGCAGCCAAGGCCCCGGGGGATATAATTCACCCCTCCACTTT. The chain combines TRBV4-1 with TRBJ1-6, with D tentatively TRBD1 (5 bases). The V gene's germline CDR1 is MGHRA and CDR2 YSYEKL. Trimming took off 1 base at V and 4 bases at J, with 11 bases between the two ends. The CDR3 is 16 residues long.

The CDR3 coding sequence is TGCGCCAGCAGCCCGCTCACTAGCGGGGATTACAATGAGCAGTTCTTC. Protein: CASSPLTSGDYNEQFF. The chain joins TRBV4-1 to TRBJ2-1; 10 bases line up with TRBD2. Germline assignment: CDR1 MGHRA and CDR2 YSYEKL. V gave up 4 bases and J gave up 4 bases; unmatched junction bases: 7. The CDR3 consists of 16 residues.

The chain employs TRBV5-5 and TRBJ2-1, with D unclear. Germline V gives CDR1 SGHKS, CDR2 YYEKEE (reference sequence). With 0 bases removed from V and 8 bases from J, the gap between germline ends came to 6 bases. This CDR3 has 12 amino acids. CDR3 in DNA: TGTGCCAGCAGCTTGGTTTGGGATGAGCAGTTCTTC. Protein sequence: CASSLVWDEQFF.

The rearrangement uses TRBV2 and TRBJ2-3, with 8 positions matching TRBD1. This CDR3 is built from 13 residues. Germline loops: CDR1 SNHLY, CDR2 FYNNEI. V lost 8 bases, J lost 4 bases, and 5 bases stayed unmatched. The CDR3 spells CASDRGPADTQYF. CDR3 bases: TGTGCCAGCGACAGGGGCCCCGCAGATACGCAGTATTTT. The variable domain in full, with the rest retrieved from reference TRBV2 and TRBJ2-3, is EPEVTQTPSHQVTQMGQEVILRCVPISNHLYFYWYRQILGQKVEFLVSFYNNEISEKSEIFDDQFSVERPDGSNFTLKIRSTKLEDSAMYFCASDRGPADTQYFGPGTRLTVL.

V is TRBV7-9 and J is TRBJ1-4; a weak D match, TRBD1 (6 bases). CDR1 and CDR2 (germline): SEHNR, FQNEAQ (reference sequence). CDR3 length: 15 residues. The V end lost 4 bases, the J end lost 3 bases, and 12 bases lay between the germline ends. CDR3 loop: CASSSVEGANEKLFF. DNA of the CDR3: TGTGCCAGCAGCTCAGTTGAGGGGGCTAATGAAAAACTGTTTTTT. The whole variable domain, remainder taken from reference TRBV7-9 and TRBJ1-4, is DTGVSQNPRHKITKRGQNVTFRCDPISEHNRLYWYRQTLGQGPEFLTYFQNEAQLEKSRLLSDRFSAERPKGSFSTLEIQRTEQGDSAMYLCASSSVEGANEKLFFGSGTQLSVL.

CDR3 nucleotides: TGTGCCTGGAGTCGGATAGACAGAGACTCTGGAAACACCATATATTTT. It translates to CAWSRIDRDSGNTIYF. V gene TRBV30 combines with J gene TRBJ1-3; D perhaps matches TRBD1 (5 bases). The CDR3 totals 16 residues. V gave up 2 bases and J gave up 0 bases, with 14 bases separating them. CDR1 and CDR2 from the germline V gene are GTSNPN and SVGIG (reference sequence).

The CDR3: CASSWDRGFSGNTIYF. The CDR3 DNA follows: TGTGCCAGCAGCTGGGACAGGGGCTTCTCTGGAAACACCATATATTTT. The rearrangement links TRBV7-9 to TRBJ1-3; TRBD1 matches 10 bases. After removal of 4 bases from V and 0 bases from J, the junction contained 3 bases not matched to a gene. Germline V CDR1 and CDR2: SEHNR, FQNEAQ (reference sequence). The CDR3 is 16 residues long.

The V call is TRBV2, the J call TRBJ2-1; 10 bases align to TRBD2. Germline values: CDR1 SNHLY, CDR2 FYNNEI. This CDR3 has 18 residues. The junction had 7 bases not matched to a gene; V was cut back by 2 bases and J by 0 bases. This chain's CDR3 is CASSELLAGESSYNEQFF. For the CDR3, the DNA is TGTGCCAGCAGTGAATTGCTAGCGGGGGAGAGCTCCTACAATGAGCAGTTCTTC.

This chain links TRBV6-1 with TRBJ2-7, with 11 bases aligning to TRBD1. Germline assignment: CDR1 MNHNS and CDR2 SASEGT. Unmatched junction bases numbered 7, after V lost 3 bases and J lost 3 bases. The CDR3 extends over 16 amino acids. The CDR3 DNA reads as TGTGCCAGCAGTGATTACGGACAGGGGGCTAGCTACGAGCAGTACTTC. The encoded protein is CASSDYGQGASYEQYF.

The chain joins TRBV27 to TRBJ2-5; D gene ambiguous. Trimming left V 2 bases short and J 5 bases short, with 12 bases between. The CDR3 contains 14 residues. Looked up from germline, CDR1 is MNHEY and CDR2 is SMNVEV (reference sequence). CDR3 sequence (DNA): TGTGCCAGCAGTTTAAAGTATCGCTCGGAGACCCAGTACTTC. It codes for CASSLKYRSETQYF.

The genes are TRBV4-2 and TRBJ2-7; possibly TRBD1 or TRBD2 for D (5 bases each). The CDR3 is 16 amino acids. Trimming removed 0 bases from V and 0 bases from J, with 12 bases in between. Germline values: CDR1 LGHNA, CDR2 YNFKEQ. The DNA for the CDR3 is TGTGCCAGCAGCCAAGATGCGAGCGGACACTCCTACGAGCAGTACTTC. Protein sequence: CASSQDASGHSYEQYF.

The J gene is TRBJ1-2, the V gene TRBV29-1, with no clear D. The CDR3 totals 11 residues. The V end lost 7 bases, the J end lost 6 bases, and 12 bases lay between the germline ends. The germline CDR1 and CDR2 sequences are SQVTM and ANQGSEA. The CDR3: CSAPGPDGYTF. The CDR3 nucleotides read TGCAGCGCCCCAGGTCCAGATGGCTACACCTTC.

The DNA of the CDR3 is TGTGCTAGTGGTGATGACCGTTTGGTTAGCACAGATACGCAGTATTTT. Its protein product is CASGDDRLVSTDTQYF. J is TRBJ2-3 and V is TRBV12-5; no definite D call. The V gene's germline CDR1 is LGHNT and CDR2 FRNRAP. V shed 5 bases and J shed 0 bases, with 15 bases lying between them. The CDR3 is 16 residues long.

This chain uses TRBV3-1 (or the pseudogene TRBV3-2) with TRBJ1-3; D gene unclear. The CDR3 is 13 residues long. V lost 2 bases, J lost 2 bases, and 4 bases lay in between. The germline V gene encodes CDR1 LGHDT and CDR2 YNNKEL (reference sequence). For the CDR3, the DNA is TGTGCCAGCAGCCAAACCGCTGGAAACACCATATATTTT. This translates into CASSQTAGNTIYF.

V usage is TRBV30 and J usage is TRBJ1-6; perhaps TRBD1 as D (6 bases). CDR3 length: 13 residues. The germline V gene encodes CDR1 GTSNPN and CDR2 SVGIG (reference sequence). V was cut by 6 bases and J by 4 bases, with 10 bases left in between. CDR3 residues: CACRQEYNSPLHF. In DNA form, the CDR3 reads TGTGCCTGCAGACAGGAGTATAATTCACCCCTCCACTTT.

The rearrangement joins TRBV12-3 or TRBV12-4 to TRBJ2-3, with 8 bases that match TRBD1. The CDR3 is 12 residues long. The J segment lost 10 bases and the V segment lost 5 bases, leaving 5 bases of the junction unmatched. The CDR3 nucleotides read TGTGCCAGCAGTCCGGACAGGGAAGCGCAGTATTTT. It codes for CASSPDREAQYF.

The V call is TRBV12-5, the J call TRBJ1-5; D may be TRBD1 (5 bases). Trimming stripped 3 bases from V and 2 bases from J, with 11 bases between. Germline V gene lookup returns CDR1 LGHNT and CDR2 FRNRAP. The CDR3 spans 15 residues. As DNA, the CDR3 is TGTGCTAGTGGTTTAAACCCGGGACGCAATCAGCCCCAGCATTTT. It encodes CASGLNPGRNQPQHF.

This chain joins TRBV10-2 and TRBJ1-2; D uncertain. Germline loops: CDR1 WSHSY, CDR2 SAAADI. The V end lost 8 bases, the J end lost 3 bases, and 19 bases lay between the germline ends. This CDR3 region has 15 residues. In DNA, the CDR3 is TGCGCCAGCGGAAGCAGGCAGGTCTTAGACTATGGCTACACCTTC. Its translation is CASGSRQVLDYGYTF.

The chain recombines TRBV19 with TRBJ1-1; D is undetermined. There are 13 residues in the CDR3. V was clipped by 4 bases and J by 6 bases, with 12 bases between them. Germline loops: CDR1 LNHDA, CDR2 SQIVND (reference sequence). In DNA form, the CDR3 reads TGTGCCAGTAGTACGGCAGTGGGAGCTGAAGCTTTCTTT. Amino acid sequence: CASSTAVGAEAFF.

The rearrangement uses TRBV6-1 and TRBJ2-7; D may be TRBD1 or TRBD2 (7 bases each). Trimming took 2 bases from V and 9 from J, leaving 20 bases between them. CDR3 length equals 15 residues. CDR1 and CDR2 from the germline V gene are MNHNS and SASEGT. The CDR3 here is CASSETRDSTGGQYF. The DNA for the CDR3 is TGTGCCAGCAGTGAAACCCGGGACAGTACGGGAGGGCAGTACTTC.

The rearrangement uses TRBV5-1 and TRBJ2-7, with D tentatively TRBD2 (5 bases). CDR1 and CDR2 (germline): SGHRS, YFSETQ. This CDR3 has 16 residues. With 4 bases removed from V and 7 bases from J, the gap between germline ends came to 24 bases. As DNA, the CDR3 is TGCGCCAGCAGCAGCCCGGGCCTAAGGAGGCAATCAGAGCAGTACTTC. Its translation is CASSSPGLRRQSEQYF.

The chain employs TRBV5-1 and TRBJ1-2; 9 positions match TRBD1. V lost 3 bases to trimming and J lost 6 bases; unmatched junction nucleotides: 6. CDR3 size: 14 residues. The germline CDR1 and CDR2 sequences are SGHRS and YFSETQ. CDR3 in amino acids: CASSWGDRDHGYTF. DNA of the CDR3: TGCGCCAGCAGCTGGGGGGACAGGGATCATGGCTACACCTTC.

The chain links TRBV30 to TRBJ2-7; TRBD2 might be the D (5 bases). The germline CDR1 and CDR2 sequences are GTSNPN and SVGIG (reference sequence). Trimming took 0 bases from V and 7 from J, leaving 13 bases between them. CDR3 length: 13 residues. The CDR3 DNA is TGTGCCTGGAGTGTCAGACGATCGGGGGAGCAGTACTTC. Translation: CAWSVRRSGEQYF.

The chain carries TRBV6-6 and TRBJ1-4; D uncertain. The germline V and J ends were trimmed by 2 bases and 4 bases, with 14 bases remaining between them. The CDR3 is made up of 16 amino acids. Germline assignment: CDR1 MNHNY and CDR2 SVGAGI (reference sequence). The CDR3 here is CASSYVSQQHNEKLFF. In DNA, the CDR3 is TGTGCCAGCAGTTACGTCTCCCAACAGCATAATGAAAAACTGTTTTTT.

The chain recombines TRBV2 with TRBJ2-1; D is perhaps TRBD1 or TRBD2 (5 bases each). The V gene's germline CDR1 is SNHLY and CDR2 FYNNEI. The CDR3 runs 15 residues. V lost 2 bases and J lost 8, with 16 bases in between. In DNA, the CDR3 is TGTGCCAGCAGTGAACAGGGACCGCTTTCGGATGAGCAGTTCTTC. Amino acid sequence: CASSEQGPLSDEQFF.

This chain links TRBV7-8 with TRBJ2-7; D might be TRBD1 (5 bases). Trimming left V 6 bases short and J 5 bases short, with 11 bases between. Germline V gene data show CDR1 as SGHVS and CDR2 as FQNEAQ. The CDR3 sequence is 12 residues long. DNA of the CDR3: TGTGCCAGCAGAAACAGGAGTCACGAGCAGTACTTC. This codes for CASRNRSHEQYF.

The chain carries TRBV6-5 and TRBJ2-1, with D perhaps given as TRBD1 or TRBD2 (5 bases each). This CDR3 has 12 residues. CDR1 is MNHEY and CDR2 is SVGAGI in the germline V gene. V lost 5 bases and J 10 bases, leaving 12 bases between the germline ends. CDR3 amino acids: CASSLRAGEQFF. Written as DNA, the CDR3 is TGTGCCAGCAGTCTCAGGGCGGGCGAGCAGTTCTTC.